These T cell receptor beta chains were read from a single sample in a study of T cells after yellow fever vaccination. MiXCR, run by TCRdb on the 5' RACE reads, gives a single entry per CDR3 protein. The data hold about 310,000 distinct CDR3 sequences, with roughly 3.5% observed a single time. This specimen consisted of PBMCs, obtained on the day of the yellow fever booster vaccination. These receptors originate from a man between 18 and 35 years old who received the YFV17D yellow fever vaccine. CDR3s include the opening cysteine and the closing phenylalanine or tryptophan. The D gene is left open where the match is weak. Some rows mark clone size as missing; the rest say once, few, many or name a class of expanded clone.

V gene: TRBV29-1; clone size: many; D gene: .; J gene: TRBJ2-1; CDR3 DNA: TGCAGCGGCGCCCGAGTAAGGGGCAATGAGCAGTTCTTC; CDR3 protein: CSGARVRGNEQFF
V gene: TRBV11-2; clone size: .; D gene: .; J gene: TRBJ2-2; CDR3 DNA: TGTGCCAGCAGCTTAGGTCGTCAGAGAACCGGGGAGCTGTTTTTT; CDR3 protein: CASSLGRQRTGELFF
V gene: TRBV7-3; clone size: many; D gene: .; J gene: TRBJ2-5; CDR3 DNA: TGTGCCAGCAGCTTAGGCTTGAGGGAGACCCAGTACTTC; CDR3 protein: CASSLGLRETQYF
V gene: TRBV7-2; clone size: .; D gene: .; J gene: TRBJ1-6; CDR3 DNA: TGTGCCAGCAGCTTAGTGGGCAGCCCGCTTAATAATTCACCCCTCCACTTT; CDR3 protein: CASSLVGSPLNNSPLHF
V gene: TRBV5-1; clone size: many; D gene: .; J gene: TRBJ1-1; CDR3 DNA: TGCGCCAGCAGCTTCCAGGGGATGAACACTGAAGCTTTCTTT; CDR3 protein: CASSFQGMNTEAFF
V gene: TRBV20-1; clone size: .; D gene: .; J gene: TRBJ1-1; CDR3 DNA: TGCAGTGCCAAAGGACTGGCTGGGAACACTGAAGCTTTCTTT; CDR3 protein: CSAKGLAGNTEAFF
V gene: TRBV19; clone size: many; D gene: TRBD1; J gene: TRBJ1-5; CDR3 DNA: TGTGCCAGTAGAGACAGGGGACCTAGCAATCAGCCCCAGCATTTT; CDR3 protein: CASRDRGPSNQPQHF
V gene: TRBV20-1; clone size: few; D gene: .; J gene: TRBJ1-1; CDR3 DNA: TGCAGCGAGATCGCGTTGCTCACTGAAGCTTTCTTT; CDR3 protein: CSEIALLTEAFF
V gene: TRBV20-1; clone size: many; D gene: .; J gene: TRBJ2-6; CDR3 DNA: TGCAGTGCTAGAGATCTTCCAGGCTACTCTGGGGCCAACGTCCTGACTTTC; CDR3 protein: CSARDLPGYSGANVLTF
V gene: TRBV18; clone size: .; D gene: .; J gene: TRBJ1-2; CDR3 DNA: TGTGCCAGCTCACCAGAGAGGGGAGCTGGCTACACCTTC; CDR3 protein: CASSPERGAGYTF
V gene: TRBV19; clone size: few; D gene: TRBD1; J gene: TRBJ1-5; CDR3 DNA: TGTGCCAGTACCGGTCCCGGGACAGGGAACAATCAGCCCCAGCATTTT; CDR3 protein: CASTGPGTGNNQPQHF
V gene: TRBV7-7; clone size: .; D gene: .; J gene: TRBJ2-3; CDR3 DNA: TGTGCTAGCAGCTTACGCTTCTCGGCCCTAGGAGATACGCAGTATTTT; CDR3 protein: CASSLRFSALGDTQYF
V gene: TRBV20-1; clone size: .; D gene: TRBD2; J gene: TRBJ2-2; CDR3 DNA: TGCAGTACTAGACTAGCGGGGGACTATACCGGGGAGCTGTTTTTT; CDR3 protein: CSTRLAGDYTGELFF
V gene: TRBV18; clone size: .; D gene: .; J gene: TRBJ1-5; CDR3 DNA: TGTGCCAGCTCACCCCGGGACGTATCGCTGCCCCAGCATTTT; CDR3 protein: CASSPRDVSLPQHF
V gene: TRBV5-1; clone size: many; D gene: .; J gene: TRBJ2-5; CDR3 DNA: TGCGCCAGCAGCTTGATGGGCTTTGTGATTGAGACCCAGTACTTC; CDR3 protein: CASSLMGFVIETQYF
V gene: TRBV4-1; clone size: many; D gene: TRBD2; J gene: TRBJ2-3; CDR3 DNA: TGCGCCAGCAGCCAATCGCGGGGGAGCACAGATACGCAGTATTTT; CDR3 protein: CASSQSRGSTDTQYF
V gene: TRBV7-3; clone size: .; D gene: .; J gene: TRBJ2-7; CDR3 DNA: TGTGCCAGCAGCCCCACTCCTCGGGCCACCCCGGTCTACGAGCAGTACTTC; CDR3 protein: CASSPTPRATPVYEQYF
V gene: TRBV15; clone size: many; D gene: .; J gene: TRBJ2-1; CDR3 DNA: TGTGCCACCAGTGATACACAGAGGAGCTCCTACAATGAGCAGTTCTTC; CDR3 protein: CATSDTQRSSYNEQFF
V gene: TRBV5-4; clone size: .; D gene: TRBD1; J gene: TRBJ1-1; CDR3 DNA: TGTGCCAGCAGCGACAGGGGCGGCACTGAAGCTTTCTTT; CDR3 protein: CASSDRGGTEAFF
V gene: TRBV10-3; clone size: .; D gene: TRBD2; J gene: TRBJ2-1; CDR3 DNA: TGTGCCGCAGCTCTGGCGGGGGGCGGGAATGAGCAGTTCTTC; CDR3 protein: CAAALAGGGNEQFF
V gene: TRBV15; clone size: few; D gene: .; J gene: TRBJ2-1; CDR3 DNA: TGTGCCACCAGCAGAGAGGAGGGGGCAGGGAATGAGCAGTTCTTC; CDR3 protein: CATSREEGAGNEQFF
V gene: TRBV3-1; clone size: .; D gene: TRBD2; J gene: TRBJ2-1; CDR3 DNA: TGTGCCAGCAGCCAAGTTGAGCGGGGGAACGAGCAGTTCTTC; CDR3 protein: CASSQVERGNEQFF
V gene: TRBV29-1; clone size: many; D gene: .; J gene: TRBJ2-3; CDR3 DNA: TGCAGCGTTGAAGGGTGGGGGCTCCCAGATACGCAGTATTTT; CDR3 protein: CSVEGWGLPDTQYF
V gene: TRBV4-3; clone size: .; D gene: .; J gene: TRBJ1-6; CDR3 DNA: TGCGCCAGCAGCCAGGATTTCAATTCACCCCTCCACTTT; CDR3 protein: CASSQDFNSPLHF
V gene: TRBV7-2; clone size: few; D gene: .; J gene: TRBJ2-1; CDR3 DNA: TGTGCCAGCAGTAGCCAAGTCCGGTACAATGAGCAGTTCTTC; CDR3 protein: CASSSQVRYNEQFF
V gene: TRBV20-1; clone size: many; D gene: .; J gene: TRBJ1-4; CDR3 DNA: TGCAGTGCTAGGGGCCGAGGATCGGGGAATGAAAAACTGTTTTTT; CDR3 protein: CSARGRGSGNEKLFF
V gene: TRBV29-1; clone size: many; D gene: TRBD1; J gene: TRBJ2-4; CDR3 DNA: TGCAGCGTGGAACTGACAGGGTCCAAAAACATTCAGTACTTC; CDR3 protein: CSVELTGSKNIQYF
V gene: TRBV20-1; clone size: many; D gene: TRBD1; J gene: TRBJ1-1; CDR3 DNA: TGCAGTGCTAGAGATGAGGACAGGGAGAACACTGAAGCTTTCTTT; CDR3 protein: CSARDEDRENTEAFF
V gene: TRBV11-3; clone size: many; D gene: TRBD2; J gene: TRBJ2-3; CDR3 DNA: TGTGCCAGCAGCTTCCTCCTGGGGACTAGCGGGGAAACAGATACGCAGTATTTT; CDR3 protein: CASSFLLGTSGETDTQYF
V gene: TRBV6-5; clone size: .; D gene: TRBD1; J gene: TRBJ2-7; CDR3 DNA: TGTGCCAGCAGTTACGGGACAGGGCTCTCCTACGAGCAGTACTTC; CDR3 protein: CASSYGTGLSYEQYF
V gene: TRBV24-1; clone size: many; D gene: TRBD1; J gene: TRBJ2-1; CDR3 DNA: TGTGCCACCAGTGATTTTTCGAGGGGGCGCGGAGATGAGCAGTTCTTC; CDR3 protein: CATSDFSRGRGDEQFF
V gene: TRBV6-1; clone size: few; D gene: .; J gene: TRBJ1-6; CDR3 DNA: TGTGCCAGCAGTGAAGTGGTGACAGCTAATTCACCCCTCCACTTT; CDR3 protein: CASSEVVTANSPLHF
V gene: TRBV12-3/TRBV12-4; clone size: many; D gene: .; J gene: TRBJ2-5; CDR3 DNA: TGTGCCAGCAGTTTAGGGCCTTGGGTCACCCAGTACTTC; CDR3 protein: CASSLGPWVTQYF
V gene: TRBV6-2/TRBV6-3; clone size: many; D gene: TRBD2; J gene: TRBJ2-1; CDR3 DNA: TGTGCCAGCAGTTACGGACTAGTGCCCAATGAGCAGTTCTTC; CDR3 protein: CASSYGLVPNEQFF
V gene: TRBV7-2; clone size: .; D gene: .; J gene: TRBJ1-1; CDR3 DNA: TGTGCCAGCAGCTTAGAAGGGTTCCTGAACACTGAAGCTTTCTTT; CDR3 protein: CASSLEGFLNTEAFF
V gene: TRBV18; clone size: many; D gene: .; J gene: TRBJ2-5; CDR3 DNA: TGTGCCAGCTCACCCCGCCATCAAGAGACCCAGTACTTC; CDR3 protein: CASSPRHQETQYF
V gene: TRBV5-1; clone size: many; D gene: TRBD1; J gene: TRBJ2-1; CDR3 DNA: TGCGCCAGCCGGATGTCCTTAAGGGGACAGGGCTACAATGAGCAGTTCTTC; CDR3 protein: CASRMSLRGQGYNEQFF
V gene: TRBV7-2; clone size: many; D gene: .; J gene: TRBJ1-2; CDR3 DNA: TGTGCCAGCAGCTCAGGGCAGGGTTACGGCTACACCTTC; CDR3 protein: CASSSGQGYGYTF
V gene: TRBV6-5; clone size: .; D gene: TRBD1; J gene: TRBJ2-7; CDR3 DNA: TGTGCCAGCAGTTCGCCGGGACAGGGCGCCTACGAGCAGTACTTC; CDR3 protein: CASSSPGQGAYEQYF
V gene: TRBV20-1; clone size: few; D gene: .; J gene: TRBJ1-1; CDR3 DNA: TGCAGTGCTAGAGTTGGACTGACGAACACTGAAGCTTTCTTT; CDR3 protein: CSARVGLTNTEAFF
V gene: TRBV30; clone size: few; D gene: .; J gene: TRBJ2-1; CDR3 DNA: TGTGCCTGGAGTGTGAGGGGGGACCGGAATGAGCAGTTCTTC; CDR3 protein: CAWSVRGDRNEQFF